This TCR beta chain comes out of a study of blood T cell repertoires in COVID-19. Individuals drawn from under 30 US areas were roughly 18 to 89 years old. This table comes from immunoSEQ multiplex PCR, and its TCRdb copy is limited to in-frame clones, with some not included. The sample lists 300,000 to 400,000 clones, around 89% occurring once. The germline V gene encodes CDR1 SGHTA and CDR2 FQGNSA. The CDR3 runs to 15 residues. Trimming removed 2 bases from V and 7 bases from J, with 14 bases in between. The sequenced sample consisted of PBMCs or T cells enriched from blood (not recorded which). The clonotype comes from a young woman with acute COVID-19. The rearrangement links TRBV7-2 to TRBJ1-4; TRBD1 might be the D (5 bases). This chain's CDR3 is CASSLYGQGSEKLFF. The CDR3, as DNA: TGTGCCAGCAGCTTATACGGGCAGGGAAGTGAAAAACTGTTTTTT.